Presented here are 14 T cell receptor beta chains from one specimen sequenced in a study of T-cell reconstitution after alpha-beta-depleted transplantation in children. Construction of the TCRbeta library involved unique molecular identifiers. One entry per CDR3 protein results from TCRdb running MiXCR on the PCR reads. Among 170,000 or so distinct CDR3 sequences, about 6.8% were seen once, and the ten largest hold roughly 3%. The specimen was PBMCs from the stem cell graft donor, collected from the stem cell graft. The origin of the receptors is a human donor who donated a stem cell graft to a child with Wiskott-Aldrich syndrome.

This clonotype was recorded many times. J is TRBJ1-5 and V is TRBV6-1; 10 bases agree with TRBD1. CDR3 length equals 16 residues. V trimming: 4 bases; J trimming: 0 bases; junction bases outside the gene matches: 3. From germline, CDR1 is MNHNS and CDR2 SASEGT. CDR3 coding DNA: TGTGCCAGCAGTGTGACAGGGGGCGTTAGCAATCAGCCCCAGCATTTT. Translated: CASSVTGGVSNQPQHF.

The table lists this clonotype with many counts. The rearrangement links TRBV5-1 to TRBJ1-5; tentatively, D is TRBD1 (5 bases). Germline values: CDR1 SGHRS, CDR2 YFSETQ. The V and J ends lost 0 bases and 8 bases respectively, with 15 bases between them. The CDR3 spans 15 residues. CDR3 in amino acids: CASSLASGGSEPQHF. DNA of the CDR3: TGCGCCAGCAGCTTGGCCTCCGGGGGTAGCGAGCCCCAGCATTTT.

This clonotype was observed many times. V and J are TRBV5-6 and TRBJ1-1, with a tentative D call TRBD1 (6 bases). Germline V lookup: CDR1 SGHDT, CDR2 YYEEEE. V dropped 3 bases and J dropped 2 bases, with 23 bases sitting between them. The CDR3 has 18 residues. CDR3 bases: TGTGCCAGCAGCTACGCCCTGACAGGCCACTTTCCAAACACTGAAGCTTTCTTT. It is translated as CASSYALTGHFPNTEAFF.

This clonotype was picked up many times. The chain combines TRBV7-9 with TRBJ1-5, with D tentatively TRBD1 (5 bases). The V end was cut by 5 bases, the J end by 9 bases, with 20 bases between. CDR1 is SEHNR and CDR2 is FQNEAQ in the germline V gene (reference sequence). The CDR3 is 15 residues long. CDR3 residues: CASSPAGGLSTPQHF. For the CDR3, the DNA is TGTGCCAGCAGCCCTGCCGGGGGACTGAGCACGCCCCAGCATTTT.

This clonotype was counted ten times or more. This rearrangement joins TRBV20-1 to TRBJ1-3; tentatively, D is TRBD1 (5 bases). This CDR3 comprises 13 residues. Germline assignment: CDR1 DFQATT and CDR2 SNEGSKA (reference sequence). V gave up 5 bases and J gave up 4 bases, with 12 bases separating them. CDR3 loop: CSADPGGGNTIYF. CDR3 nucleotides: TGCAGTGCTGACCCCGGGGGGGGAAACACCATATATTTT.

This clonotype came up many times. The rearrangement links TRBV18 to TRBJ2-5, with TRBD1 as a possible D gene (6 bases). In germline, CDR1 is KGHSH, CDR2 LQKENI. The CDR3 runs to 15 residues. V lost 3 bases and J lost 3, with 14 bases in between. CDR3: CASSPSTGSEETQYF. The CDR3 coding sequence is TGTGCCAGCTCACCCAGCACAGGGTCGGAAGAGACCCAGTACTTC.

The genes are TRBV20-1 and TRBJ2-1; 11 bases align to TRBD2. This CDR3 has 14 amino acids. J was trimmed by 10 bases and V by 5 bases; bases with no gene match: 10. The germline gives CDR1 DFQATT, CDR2 SNEGSKA (reference sequence). CDR3 bases: TGCAGTGCTGACTGGACGACTAGCGGGACGGAGCAGTTCTTC. It specifies CSADWTTSGTEQFF.

The V gene is TRBV6-2 or TRBV6-3, the J gene TRBJ1-1; D uncertain. The germline V and J ends were trimmed by 6 bases and 7 bases, with 18 bases remaining between them. CDR1 is MNHEY, CDR2 SVGEGT, per germline. The CDR3 has 14 amino acids. The CDR3 here is CASSRIRERIEAFF. The CDR3, as DNA: TGTGCCAGCAGCCGGATTCGCGAAAGGATTGAAGCTTTCTTT.

The DNA of the CDR3 is TGCGCCAGCAGTCACCCAGAGAACACCGGGGAGCTGTTTTTT. It is translated as CASSHPENTGELFF. The genes are TRBV10-1 and TRBJ2-2; D gene uncertain. V shed 5 bases and J shed 1 base, with 8 bases lying between them. The CDR3 has 14 amino acids. Looked up from germline, CDR1 is WNHNN and CDR2 is SYGVQD (reference sequence).

Ten or more counts support this clonotype. This rearrangement joins TRBV5-1 to TRBJ2-3, with 9 bases that match TRBD1. Germline V lookup: CDR1 SGHRS, CDR2 YFSETQ. Germline trimming cut 4 bases from V and 5 bases from J; bases unmatched to any gene: 5. The CDR3 extends over 14 amino acids. CDR3 DNA: TGCGCCAGCAGCACCGGACAGGGGTTAGATACGCAGTATTTT. Encoded protein: CASSTGQGLDTQYF.

This clonotype was counted a few times. V and J are TRBV3-1 and TRBJ2-3, with 13 bases that match TRBD2. Germline assignment: CDR1 LGHDT and CDR2 YNNKEL (reference sequence). V was pared by 4 bases and J by 4 bases, with 2 bases of the junction left unmatched. The CDR3 totals 15 residues. The CDR3 loop reads CASSPGTSGADTQYF. The CDR3 DNA is TGTGCCAGCAGCCCCGGGACTAGCGGGGCAGATACGCAGTATTTT.

This clonotype has a count of ten or more. The rearrangement joins TRBV6-5 to TRBJ2-1, with D maybe TRBD1 (6 bases). The CDR3 is 13 residues long. Trimming removed 4 bases from V and 10 bases from J, with 14 bases in between. Germline assignment: CDR1 MNHEY and CDR2 SVGAGI. The CDR3 sequence: CASSSGTRGEQFF. In nucleotides, the CDR3 is TGTGCCAGCAGTTCAGGAACCAGGGGCGAGCAGTTCTTC.

This clonotype has at least ten counts. J is TRBJ2-3 and V is TRBV6-5; a possible D gene is TRBD2 (5 bases). CDR1 is MNHEY, CDR2 SVGAGI, per germline. V lost 0 bases, J lost 3 bases, and 10 bases lay in between. The CDR3 runs to 15 residues. The CDR3 spells CASSYSAGLTDTQYF. The CDR3 DNA is TGTGCCAGCAGTTACTCGGCGGGCCTAACAGATACGCAGTATTTT.

This clonotype was recorded a few times. The chain carries TRBV27 and TRBJ2-3, with unresolved D. The CDR3 contains 16 residues. V lost 6 bases and J lost 1, with 17 bases in between. Per the germline V gene, CDR1 is MNHEY and CDR2 is SMNVEV (reference sequence). The CDR3 region has the DNA TGTGCCAGCAGCCGTCTCAAGTCCCTCCGCACAGATACGCAGTATTTT. The encoded protein is CASSRLKSLRTDTQYF.